This T cell receptor (beta chain) originates from a study of T-cell reconstitution after alpha-beta-depleted transplantation in children. Study conclusions and caveats: As was reported, about two months after transplant, alpha-beta T cells came from several hundred expanded graft clones. In some patients, recipient T cells and intrathymic progenitors surviving conditioning explained high day-60 diversity.

This clonotype came up many times. As yet, its antigen is unknown. Trimming shortened V by 5 bases and J by 6 bases, and 7 bases separated the two germline ends. The CDR3 extends over 11 amino acids. CDR1 is SGHAT and CDR2 is FQNNGV in the germline V gene. Unique molecular identifiers tagged the TCRbeta library. MiXCR was run by TCRdb on the PCR reads, yielding one entry per CDR3 protein. The sample lists approximately 190,000 distinct CDR3 sequences, roughly 6.3% occurring once. The input for sequencing was PBMCs, taken before TCRalphabeta/CD19-depleted stem cell transplant. This receptor was identified in a girl in the first two years of life with combined immunodeficiency, due to receive a stem cell transplant. This rearrangement joins TRBV11-2 to TRBJ1-1; no firm D call. This CDR3 reads CASSPQSEAFF. DNA for the CDR3: TGTGCCAGCAGCCCTCAATCTGAAGCTTTCTTT.